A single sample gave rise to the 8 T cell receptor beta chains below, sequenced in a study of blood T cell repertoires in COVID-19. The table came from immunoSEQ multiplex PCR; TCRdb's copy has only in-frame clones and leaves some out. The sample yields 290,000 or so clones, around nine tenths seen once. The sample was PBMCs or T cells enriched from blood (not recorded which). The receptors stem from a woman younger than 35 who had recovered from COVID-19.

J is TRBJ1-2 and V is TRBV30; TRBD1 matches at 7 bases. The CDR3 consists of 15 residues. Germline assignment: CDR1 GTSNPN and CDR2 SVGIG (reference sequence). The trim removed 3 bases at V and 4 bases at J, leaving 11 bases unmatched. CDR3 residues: CAWRTGTARVYGYTF. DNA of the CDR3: TGTGCCTGGAGGACGGGGACAGCGAGGGTCTATGGCTACACCTTC.

DNA of the CDR3: TGTGCCTGGGGCGTCGGGCTAGCGGGGAACAATGAGCAGTTCTTC. Protein sequence: CAWGVGLAGNNEQFF. This chain joins TRBV30 and TRBJ2-1, with TRBD2 matching over 9 bases. The CDR3 spans 15 residues. CDR1 is GTSNPN, CDR2 SVGIG, per germline (reference sequence). V trimming: 5 bases; J trimming: 5 bases; junction bases outside the gene matches: 10.

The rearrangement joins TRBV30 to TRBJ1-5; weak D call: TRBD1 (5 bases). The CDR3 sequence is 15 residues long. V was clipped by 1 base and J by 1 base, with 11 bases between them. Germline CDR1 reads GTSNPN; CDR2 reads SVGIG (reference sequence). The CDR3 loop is CAWSAHRTSNQPQHF. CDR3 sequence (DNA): TGTGCCTGGAGTGCCCACAGGACCAGCAATCAGCCCCAGCATTTT.

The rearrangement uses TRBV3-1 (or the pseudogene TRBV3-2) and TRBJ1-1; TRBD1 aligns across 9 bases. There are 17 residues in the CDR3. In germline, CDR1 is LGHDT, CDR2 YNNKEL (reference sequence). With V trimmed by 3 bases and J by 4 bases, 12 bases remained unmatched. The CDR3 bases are TGTGCCAGCAGCCACCTACAGGGGGCGGTGAGTCCCACTGAAGCTTTCTTT. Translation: CASSHLQGAVSPTEAFF.

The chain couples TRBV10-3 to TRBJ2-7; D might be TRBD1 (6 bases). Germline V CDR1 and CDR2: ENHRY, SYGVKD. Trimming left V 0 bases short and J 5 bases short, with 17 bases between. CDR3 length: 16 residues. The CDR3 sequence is CAISESRAAGAHEQYF. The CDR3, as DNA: TGTGCCATCAGTGAGTCGAGGGCGGCAGGGGCCCACGAGCAGTACTTC.

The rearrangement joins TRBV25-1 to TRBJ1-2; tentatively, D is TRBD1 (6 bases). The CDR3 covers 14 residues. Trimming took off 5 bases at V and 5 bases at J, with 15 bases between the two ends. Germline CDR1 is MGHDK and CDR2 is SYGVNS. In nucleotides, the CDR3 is TGTGCCAGCAGTCAAAATAGACAGGCTTATGGCTACACCTTC. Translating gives CASSQNRQAYGYTF.

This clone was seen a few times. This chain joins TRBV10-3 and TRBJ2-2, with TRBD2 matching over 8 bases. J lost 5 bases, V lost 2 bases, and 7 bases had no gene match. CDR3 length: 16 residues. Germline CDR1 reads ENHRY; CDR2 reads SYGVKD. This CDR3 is CAISEELAEVTGELFF. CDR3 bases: TGTGCCATCAGTGAGGAACTAGCGGAGGTGACCGGGGAGCTGTTTTTT.

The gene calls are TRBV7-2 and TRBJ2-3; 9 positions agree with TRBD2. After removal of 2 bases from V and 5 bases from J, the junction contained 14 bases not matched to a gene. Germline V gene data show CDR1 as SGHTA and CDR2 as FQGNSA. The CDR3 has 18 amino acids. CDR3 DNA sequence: TGTGCCAGCAGCTTATCTATTAGGCGGGGGGGCGTGCGAGATACGCAGTATTTT. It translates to CASSLSIRRGGVRDTQYF.